Below, 5 T cell receptor beta chains from the same sample are listed, as sequenced in a study of CD8+ T cells in alopecia areata. cDNA reverse transcribed from extracted RNA served as the sequencing template. Using immunoSEQ multiplex PCR, the repertoire was profiled, and TCRdb retains in-frame clones only, with some absent. The profile shows 150,000 or so clones, 87% of them singletons. Material: CD8+ T cells sorted from blood, obtained at week 0. The receptors come from a human donor with alopecia areata.

DNA of the CDR3: TGTGCCAGCAGCCCCCCCGGGCGCAGGGACAAAAACATTCAGTACTTC. Translating gives CASSPPGRRDKNIQYF. The chain links TRBV9 to TRBJ2-4, with D possibly being TRBD1 (5 bases). CDR1 SGDLS and CDR2 YYNGEE come from the germline V gene. Trimming took off 4 bases at V and 3 bases at J, with 17 bases between the two ends. This CDR3 region has 16 residues.

The chain combines TRBV15 with TRBJ2-4, with 10 nucleotides matching TRBD1. V lost 6 bases and J lost 0; bases outside the gene matches: 5. This CDR3 comprises 16 residues. CDR1 and CDR2 (germline): LNHNV, YYDKDF (reference sequence). The CDR3, as DNA: TGTGCCACCAGTCGGGACAGGGGATTAGCCAAAAACATTCAGTACTTC. Encoded protein: CATSRDRGLAKNIQYF.

The chain combines TRBV7-2 with TRBJ2-1; 8 bases are shared with TRBD2. The V gene end was trimmed by 3 bases and the J gene end by 2 bases; junction bases not matched to a gene: 3. The V gene's germline CDR1 is SGHTA and CDR2 FQGNSA. The CDR3 loop spans 15 amino acids. CDR3 sequence (DNA): TGTGCCAGCAGCTTTCGGGGGGGCCCCTACAATGAGCAGTTCTTC. This sequence encodes CASSFRGGPYNEQFF.

V usage is TRBV7-9 and J usage is TRBJ2-7, with a weak D call TRBD1 (6 bases). Germline loops: CDR1 SEHNR, CDR2 FQNEAQ (reference sequence). Trimming removed 5 bases at V and 5 bases at J, with 22 bases between. The CDR3 runs to 16 residues. The CDR3 sequence: CASSPHGDILENEQYF. The CDR3 DNA sequence: TGTGCCAGCAGCCCCCACGGGGACATATTAGAGAACGAGCAGTACTTC.

This chain uses TRBV5-1 with TRBJ2-2, with D unclear. From germline, CDR1 is SGHRS and CDR2 YFSETQ. Trimming took 0 bases from V and 3 from J, leaving 9 bases between them. The CDR3 spans 15 residues. The DNA of the CDR3 is TGCGCCAGCAGCTTGGCGAGGCCCCACACCGGGGAGCTGTTTTTT. This encodes CASSLARPHTGELFF.